The clone carrying this TCR beta chain was observed at least ten times. Via MiXCR, TCRdb re-called the RT-PCR reads, giving one row per CDR3 protein. The table has 550,000 to 750,000 distinct CDR3 sequences, 12% to 15% seen once; the top ten hold 3.6%. CDR3 size: 15 residues. V gave up 0 bases and J gave up 4 bases, with 14 bases separating them. Germline V gives CDR1 DFQATT, CDR2 SNEGSKA (reference sequence). This TCR derives from a female donor in good health, serving as a healthy control. Material for sequencing was memory CD4+ T cells from blood. This rearrangement joins TRBV20-1 to TRBJ2-3, with a weak D call TRBD2 (6 bases). The CDR3 DNA is TGCAGTGCTAGAGATGGTGTCGGGAGTTCAGATACGCAGTATTTT. Protein: CSARDGVGSSDTQYF.